The rows below give T cell receptor beta chains drawn from one sample of a study of human T cells and chemical hapten exposure. TCRdb re-derived calls from the RACE reads in MiXCR, one entry per CDR3 protein. There are tens of thousands of distinct CDR3 sequences in the sample; approximately 10% occur only once, and less than 2.5% lies in the top ten. Sequencing used whole blood, obtained in connection with sensitization to the hapten diphenylcyclopropenone (DPC). These receptors all come from a man aged 35 to 55 with alopecia areata. Some clones in this sample may be carry-over from other donors' samples. Each CDR3 is given with its conserved first and last residue. The D gene is left open where the match is weak. Clone size appears in some rows only: once, few, many, or a class for an expanded clone.

V	size	D	J	DNA	CDR3
TRBV6-1	NA	TRBD2	TRBJ2-3	TGTGCCACCCATACCGGGACTAGCGGGAGGGATACGCAGTATTTT	CATHTGTSGRDTQYF
TRBV6-1	few	TRBD1	TRBJ2-7	TGTGCCAGCAGAGAATACAGGGGCCCCTACGAGCAGTACTTC	CASREYRGPYEQYF
TRBV10-3	NA	NA	TRBJ2-2	TGTGCCATCAGAATAACAGGGAACACCGGGGAGCTGTTTTTT	CAIRITGNTGELFF
TRBV6-2/TRBV6-3	many	NA	TRBJ1-4	TGTGCCAGCAGTTTCGACGACCCAAGTCGGGAAAAACTGTTTTTT	CASSFDDPSREKLFF
TRBV6-2/TRBV6-3	NA	NA	TRBJ2-3	TGTGCCAGCAGTTACGGGGCCGACAGTTCAGATACGCAGTATTTT	CASSYGADSSDTQYF
TRBV7-2	few	NA	TRBJ2-1	TGTGCCAGCAGCTTAGTTAACTTCCTAAGCTCCTACAATGAGCAGTTCTTC	CASSLVNFLSSYNEQFF
TRBV2	NA	TRBD1	TRBJ2-3	TGTGCCAGCAGGAGCACGGGACAGTTCCGCGGAACAGATACGCAGTATTTT	CASRSTGQFRGTDTQYF
TRBV6-2/TRBV6-3	NA	TRBD2	TRBJ2-1	TGTGCCAGCAGTTACGGCGGGAGCTCCTACAATGAGCAGTTCTTC	CASSYGGSSYNEQFF
TRBV6-2/TRBV6-3	NA	TRBD1	TRBJ2-1	TGTGCCAGCAGTTACTCGAGTATCGATCTAGGACAGGGGGCGTTCATTGAGCAGTTCTTC	CASSYSSIDLGQGAFIEQFF
TRBV15	NA	NA	TRBJ2-5	TGTGCCACCAGCAGTCCAGGGAAGGTTCCCGTTGAGACCCAGTACTTC	CATSSPGKVPVETQYF
TRBV7-2	NA	NA	TRBJ2-3	TGTGCCAGCAGCTTAGATGGAACAGACACAGATACGCAGTATTTT	CASSLDGTDTDTQYF
TRBV24-1	NA	NA	TRBJ2-2	TGTGCCACCCACCGGGGTACGGTCACCGGGGAGCTGTTTTTT	CATHRGTVTGELFF
TRBV29-1	few	NA	TRBJ2-1	TGCAGCGTTGAGGAGGTCGCCGAGCAGTTCTTC	CSVEEVAEQFF
TRBV28	many	TRBD1	TRBJ1-5	TGTGCCAGCAGCCGAGGACAGGGTAGAAATCAGCCCCAGCATTTT	CASSRGQGRNQPQHF
TRBV2	few	NA	TRBJ2-4	TGTGCCAGCAGTGAAGACACTTTAAGACCCCAGGCCAAAAACATTCAGTACTTC	CASSEDTLRPQAKNIQYF
TRBV6-5	few	NA	TRBJ2-3	TGTGCCAGCAGTGGTCTCACAGATACGCAGTATTTT	CASSGLTDTQYF
TRBV27	NA	NA	TRBJ1-1	TGTGCCAGCAGTTTACGAGGGGCGCGGGAAGCTTTCTTT	CASSLRGAREAFF
TRBV30	many	NA	TRBJ2-7	TGTGCCTGGACAGCCCAAGCCTACGAGCAGTACTTC	CAWTAQAYEQYF
TRBV20-1	few	TRBD1	TRBJ2-2	TGCAGTGCTTGGGACAGGGGCACCGGGGAGCTGTTTTTT	CSAWDRGTGELFF
TRBV9	NA	TRBD1	TRBJ1-1	TGTGCCAGCAGCATAACCGGGACAGGGAGGACTGAAGCTTTCTTT	CASSITGTGRTEAFF
TRBV7-6	few	TRBD2	TRBJ2-3	TGTGCCAGCAGCCTAGCGGGGGGGGCCACAGATACGCAGTATTTT	CASSLAGGATDTQYF
TRBV6-6	many	TRBD2	TRBJ2-3	TGTGCCAGCAGGGGGACTAGCGGGACAAATACGCAGTATTTT	CASRGTSGTNTQYF
TRBV20-1	NA	NA	TRBJ2-5	TGCAGTGCTAGAGGGCCCAGGGGAGCAGAGACCCAGTACTTC	CSARGPRGAETQYF
TRBV29-1	NA	NA	TRBJ2-2	TGCAGCGGCGGGACAGTGAACACCGGGGAGCTGTTTTTT	CSGGTVNTGELFF
TRBV7-9	few	NA	TRBJ1-5	TGTGCCAGCAGCTTCCTGGGGAGCAATCAGCCCCAGCATTTT	CASSFLGSNQPQHF
TRBV6-5	NA	TRBD2	TRBJ2-1	TGTGCCAGCAGTTCAGGACTAGTTGGGTATGAGCAGTTCTTC	CASSSGLVGYEQFF
TRBV7-6	few	TRBD1	TRBJ2-1	TGTGCCAGCAGCTTAGAAGGGGGCGTTCTCACTGAGCAGTTCTTC	CASSLEGGVLTEQFF